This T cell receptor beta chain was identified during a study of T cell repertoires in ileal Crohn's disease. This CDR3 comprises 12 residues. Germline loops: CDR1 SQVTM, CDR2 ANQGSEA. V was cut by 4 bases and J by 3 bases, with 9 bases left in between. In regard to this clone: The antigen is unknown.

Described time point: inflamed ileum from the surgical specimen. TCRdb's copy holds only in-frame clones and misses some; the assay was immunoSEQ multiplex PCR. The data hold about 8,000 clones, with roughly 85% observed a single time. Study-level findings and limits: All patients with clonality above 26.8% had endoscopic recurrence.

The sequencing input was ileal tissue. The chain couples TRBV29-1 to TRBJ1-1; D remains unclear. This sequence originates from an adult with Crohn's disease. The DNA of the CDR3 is TGCAGCGTTGCACCGCTCTACACTGAAGCTTTCTTT. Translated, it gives CSVAPLYTEAFF. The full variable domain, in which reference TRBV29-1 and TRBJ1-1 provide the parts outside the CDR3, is SAVISQKPSRDICQRGTSLTIQCQVDSQVTMMFWYRQQPGQSLTLIATANQGSEATYESGFVIDKFPISRPNLTFSTLTVSNMSPEDSSIYLCSVAPLYTEAFFGQGTRLTVV.